Sequencing of this T cell receptor beta chain was carried out in a study of T cell repertoires in cytomegalovirus infection. This CDR3 region has 14 residues. CDR1 and CDR2 from the germline V gene are MDHEN and SYDVKM. About this clonotype: Its antigen is still unknown. The junction departs from the called germline gene at one end, perhaps through a read error.

Each CDR3 protein is one row after TCRdb ran MiXCR on the reads. The sample shows roughly 800,000 distinct CDR3 sequences, just under 30% of them seen only once. The specimen was cultured CD8+ T cells from PBMCs, collected from culture after CMV antigen stimulation. The rearrangement joins TRBV28 to TRBJ2-2, with D tentatively TRBD2 (5 bases). The receptor comes from a human donor in good health (CMV status not recorded). Some clones in this sample may be carry-over from other donors' samples. DNA of the CDR3: TGTGCCAGCTCGGACGTTCGTGCAACCGGGGAGCTGTTTTTC. This sequence encodes CASSDVRATGELFF.